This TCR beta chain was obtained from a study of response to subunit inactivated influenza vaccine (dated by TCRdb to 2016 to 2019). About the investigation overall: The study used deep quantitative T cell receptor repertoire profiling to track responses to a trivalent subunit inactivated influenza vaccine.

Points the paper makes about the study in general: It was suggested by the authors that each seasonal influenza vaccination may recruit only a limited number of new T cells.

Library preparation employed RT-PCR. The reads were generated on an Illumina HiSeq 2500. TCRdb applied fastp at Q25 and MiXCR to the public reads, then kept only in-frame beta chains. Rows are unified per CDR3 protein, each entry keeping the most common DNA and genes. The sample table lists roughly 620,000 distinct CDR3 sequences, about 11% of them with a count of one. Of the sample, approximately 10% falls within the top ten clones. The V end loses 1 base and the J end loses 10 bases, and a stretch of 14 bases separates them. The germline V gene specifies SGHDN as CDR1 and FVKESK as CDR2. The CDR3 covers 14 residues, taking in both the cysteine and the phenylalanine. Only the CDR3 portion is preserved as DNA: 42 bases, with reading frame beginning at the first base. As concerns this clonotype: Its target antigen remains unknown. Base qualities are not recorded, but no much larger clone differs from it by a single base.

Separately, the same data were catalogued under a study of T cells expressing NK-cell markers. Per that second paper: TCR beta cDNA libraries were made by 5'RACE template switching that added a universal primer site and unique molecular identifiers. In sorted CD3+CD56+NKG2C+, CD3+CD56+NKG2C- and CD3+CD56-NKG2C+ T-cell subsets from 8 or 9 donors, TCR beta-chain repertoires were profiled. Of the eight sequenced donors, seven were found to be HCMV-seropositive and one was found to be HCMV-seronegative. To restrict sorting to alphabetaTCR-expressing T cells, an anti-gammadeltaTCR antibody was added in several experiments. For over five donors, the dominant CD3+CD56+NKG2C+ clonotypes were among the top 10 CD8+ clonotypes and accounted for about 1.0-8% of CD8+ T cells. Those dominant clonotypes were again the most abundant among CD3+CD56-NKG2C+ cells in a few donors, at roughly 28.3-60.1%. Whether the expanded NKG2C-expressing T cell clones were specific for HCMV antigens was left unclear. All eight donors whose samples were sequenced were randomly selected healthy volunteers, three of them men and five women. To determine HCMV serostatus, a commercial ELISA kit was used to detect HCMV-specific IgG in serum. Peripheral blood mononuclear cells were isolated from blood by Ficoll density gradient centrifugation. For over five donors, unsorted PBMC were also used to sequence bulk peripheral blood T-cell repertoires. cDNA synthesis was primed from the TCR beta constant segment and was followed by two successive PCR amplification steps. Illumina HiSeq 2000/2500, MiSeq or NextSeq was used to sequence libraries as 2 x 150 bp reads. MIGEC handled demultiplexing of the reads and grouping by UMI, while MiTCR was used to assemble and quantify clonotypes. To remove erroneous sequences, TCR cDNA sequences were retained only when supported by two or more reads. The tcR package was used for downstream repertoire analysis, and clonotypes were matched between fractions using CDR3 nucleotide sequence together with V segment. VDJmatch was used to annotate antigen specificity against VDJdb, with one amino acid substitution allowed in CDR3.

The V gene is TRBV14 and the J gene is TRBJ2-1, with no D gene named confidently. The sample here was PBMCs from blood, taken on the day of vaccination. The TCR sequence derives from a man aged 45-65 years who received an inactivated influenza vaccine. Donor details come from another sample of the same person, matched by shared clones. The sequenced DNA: TGTGCCAGCAGCCAAGGGACCCTATCCAGGGAGCAGTTCTTC. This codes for CASSQGTLSREQFF.